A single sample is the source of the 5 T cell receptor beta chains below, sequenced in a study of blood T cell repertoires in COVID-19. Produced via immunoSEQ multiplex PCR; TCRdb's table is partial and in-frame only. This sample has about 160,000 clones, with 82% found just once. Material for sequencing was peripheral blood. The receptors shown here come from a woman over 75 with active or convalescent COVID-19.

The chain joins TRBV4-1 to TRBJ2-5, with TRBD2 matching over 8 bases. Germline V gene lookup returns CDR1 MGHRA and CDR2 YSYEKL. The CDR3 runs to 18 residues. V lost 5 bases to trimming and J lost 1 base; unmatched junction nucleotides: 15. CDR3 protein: CASSFRTTGTRAQETQYF. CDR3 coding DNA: TGCGCCAGCAGCTTTCGGACAACCGGGACTAGGGCCCAAGAGACCCAGTACTTC.

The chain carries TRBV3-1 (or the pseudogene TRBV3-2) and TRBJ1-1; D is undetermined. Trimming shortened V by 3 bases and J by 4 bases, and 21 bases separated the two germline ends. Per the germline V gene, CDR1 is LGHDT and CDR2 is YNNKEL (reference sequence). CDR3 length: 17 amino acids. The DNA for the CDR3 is TGTGCCAGCAGCCAGCCTAGCGGGTCGTCCGGGTCCACTGAAGCTTTCTTT. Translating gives CASSQPSGSSGSTEAFF.

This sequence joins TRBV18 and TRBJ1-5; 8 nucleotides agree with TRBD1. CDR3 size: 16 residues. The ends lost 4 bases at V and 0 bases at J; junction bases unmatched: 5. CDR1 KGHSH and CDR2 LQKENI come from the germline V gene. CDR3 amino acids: CASSLRTGSSNQPQHF. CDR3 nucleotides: TGTGCCAGCTCACTCAGGACAGGGAGTAGCAATCAGCCCCAGCATTTT.

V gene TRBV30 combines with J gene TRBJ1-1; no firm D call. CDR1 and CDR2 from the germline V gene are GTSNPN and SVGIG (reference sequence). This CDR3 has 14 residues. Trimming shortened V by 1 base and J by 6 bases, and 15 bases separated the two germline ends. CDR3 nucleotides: TGTGCCTGGAGTGCCCAAATCAGGCGGGCTGAAGCTTTCTTT. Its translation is CAWSAQIRRAEAFF.

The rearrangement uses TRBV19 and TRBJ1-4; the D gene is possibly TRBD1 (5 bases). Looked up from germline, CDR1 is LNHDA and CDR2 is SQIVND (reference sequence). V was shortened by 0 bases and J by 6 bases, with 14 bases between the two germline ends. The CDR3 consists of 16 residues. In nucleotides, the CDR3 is TGTGCCAGTAGTATAGATCGAAGGGGAGGGGATGAAAAACTGTTTTTT. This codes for CASSIDRRGGDEKLFF.